This T cell receptor beta chain was observed in a study of blood T cell repertoires in COVID-19. Study background: The origin of the acute and convalescent COVID-19 samples was the United States, Italy and Spain. T cells, B-cell-depleted T cells, or PBMCs provided the cDNA or gDNA that served as material.

There are 15 residues in the CDR3. The junction had 5 bases not matched to a gene; V was cut back by 1 base and J by 6 bases. Germline values: CDR1 MNHEY, CDR2 SMNVEV (reference sequence). In the study's own analysis: Amplification from reference gene primers served as the basis for estimated nucleated cell counts. TCRdb keeps only in-frame clones here, not all; method: immunoSEQ multiplex PCR. That table gives V, J and clone size, and the DNA gave D and trimming. The data contain roughly 200,000 clones, roughly 81% of them singletons. V gene TRBV27 combines with J gene TRBJ1-4; 7 bases map to TRBD1. Input material: peripheral blood. The TCR comes from a woman aged 80 or older with acute or convalescent COVID-19. The CDR3 region is CASSLFGTVDEKLFF. In nucleotides, the CDR3 is TGTGCCAGCAGTTTATTCGGGACAGTTGATGAAAAACTGTTTTTT.